This T cell receptor beta chain was sequenced during a study of T cells after yellow fever vaccination. The study, taken as a whole, reports: Peaking on day 5 versus 15, the secondary response was faster but weaker. Detected again after the booster were most primary-vaccination clones, at 95% to 97% CD4 and 80% to 90% CD8. Abundant clonotypes from the bulk population could contaminate FACS-sorted repertoires.

V lost 6 bases to trimming and J lost 0 bases, with 18 bases between them. Germline CDR1 is DFQATT and CDR2 is SNEGSKA (reference sequence). The CDR3 has 15 amino acids. TCRdb analysed the 5' RACE reads with MiXCR anew, one entry per CDR3 protein. The profile shows hundreds of thousands of distinct CDR3 sequences, 12% of them singletons. This clonotype was detected a few times. What it binds is unknown. The chain uses TRBV20-1 and TRBJ2-7; D possibly corresponds to TRBD1 (6 bases). The source of this sequence is a man in his thirties or forties who received the YFV17D yellow fever vaccine. Material: PBMCs, obtained on the day of the yellow fever booster vaccination. CDR3 protein: CSALIWGHTSYEQYF. The CDR3 DNA reads as TGCAGTGCGTTAATTTGGGGACATACCTCCTACGAGCAGTACTTC.